This T cell receptor (beta chain) came from a study of T-cell reconstitution after alpha-beta-depleted transplantation in children. Regarding the study as a whole: Newly generated T cells supplied most T-cell counts and diversity one year post-transplant. For some patients, TCRbeta diversity was high at day 60 because of recipient T cells and thymic progenitors that survived.

TCRbeta library construction was performed incorporating unique molecular identifiers. TCRdb re-analysed the PCR reads in MiXCR, keeping a single row per CDR3 protein. This sample has fewer than 1 million distinct CDR3 sequences, with 15% to 20% found just once. This clonotype occurred a few times. Its target is unknown. The sequence was obtained from a male patient between 5 and 17 years old who had a stem cell transplant for acute lymphoblastic leukemia, so the T cells may come from the graft donor. Sequences were derived from PBMCs, mostly from graft donor cells, sampled 360 days after TCRalphabeta/CD19-depleted stem cell transplant.

CDR3 protein: CATSADRNTEAFF. The CDR3 DNA sequence: TGTGCCACCAGCGCCGACCGGAACACTGAAGCTTTCTTT. The chain recombines TRBV15 with TRBJ1-1, with no clear D. Germline loops: CDR1 LNHNV, CDR2 YYDKDF (reference sequence). Trimming stripped 5 bases from V and 1 base from J, with 8 bases between. The CDR3 covers 13 residues. The full variable domain, with the rest looked up from reference TRBV15 and TRBJ1-1, is DAMVIQNPRYQVTQFGKPVTLSCSQTLNHNVMYWYQQKSSQAPKLLFHYYDKDFNNEADTPDNFQSRRPNTSFCFLDIRSPGLGDTAMYLCATSADRNTEAFFGQGTRLTVV.